Described below is a single T cell receptor (beta chain) sequence and its context. Antigen unknown. These data come from a study of PD-1 blockade in mismatch repair-deficient tumors. The CDR3 has 15 residues. In germline, CDR1 is SEHNR, CDR2 FQNEAQ (reference sequence). J gave up 8 bases and V 1 base, and 4 bases lay outside the gene matches. The repertoire was sequenced with immunoSEQ multiplex PCR; TCRdb's copy has only in-frame clones and lacks some. This table has 25,000 to 30,000 clones, 65% to 85% appearing once. Study results and limitations: Tumor-resident clones, often undetectable pretreatment in blood, expanded then contracted after pembrolizumab.

All patients were mismatch repair deficient, assessed by either PCR or immunohistochemistry. TCR sequencing covered a few patients who responded to pembrolizumab. This specimen consisted of PBMCs, obtained before pembrolizumab treatment. This chain uses TRBV7-9 with TRBJ2-1, with 11 bases fitting TRBD2. The receptor was isolated from an adult with mismatch repair-deficient cancer. The CDR3 spells CASSLGTSGSDEQFF. The CDR3 nucleotides read TGTGCCAGCAGCTTAGGTACTAGCGGGAGTGATGAGCAGTTCTTC. Full variable domain (rest looked up from reference TRBV7-9 and TRBJ2-1): DTGVSQNPRHKITKRGQNVTFRCDPISEHNRLYWYRQTLGQGPEFLTYFQNEAQLEKSRLLSDRFSAERPKGSFSTLEIQRTEQGDSAMYLCASSLGTSGSDEQFFGPGTRLTVL.